Detailed here is one TCR beta chain. Sequencing used immunoSEQ multiplex PCR; TCRdb keeps in-frame clones, though not all of them. The repertoire holds fewer than 350,000 clones, with roughly 86% as singletons. The sample originates from a study of blood T cell repertoires in COVID-19. V dropped 10 bases and J dropped 6; count of bases not matched to a gene: 18. Germline-derived CDR1 and CDR2 are LNHDA and SQIVND (reference sequence). The CDR3 totals 16 residues. Sequenced: peripheral blood. The origin of this receptor is a woman younger than 45 who had recovered from COVID-19. The chain carries TRBV19 and TRBJ1-5; 7 bases align to TRBD1. The CDR3 is CATSTDLTGTVQPQHF. In DNA, the CDR3 is TGTGCCACAAGTACAGACTTGACAGGGACCGTTCAGCCCCAGCATTTT.